These T cell receptor beta chains were read from a single sample in a study of control samples from healthy donors and cancer patients. Repertoires were generated with immunoSEQ multiplex PCR, while TCRdb's copy carries only in-frame clones and drops some. This sample has over 90,000 clones; approximately 90% occur once, and the top ten carry around 2.3%. Input material: blood. Receptor source: a woman younger than 30 in good health. Both conserved end residues are trimmed from each CDR3.

v_gene	j_gene	CDR3aa
TRBV28	TRBJ2-4	ASRGTLGPKNIQY
TRBV4-1	TRBJ1-2	ASSQVPGLGYT
TRBV30	TRBJ2-1	AWSSQLAGLANEQF
TRBV30	TRBJ1-1	AWSVGPLENTEAF
TRBV9	TRBJ1-3	ASSLGTAGNTIY
TRBV27	TRBJ2-1	ASISTLNNEQF
TRBV4-3	TRBJ2-7	ASSQGFERPYEQY
TRBV7-9	TRBJ2-7	ASSSRRTEEY
TRBV5-4	TRBJ1-2	ASSLASTEYGYT
TRBV6-2/TRBV6-3	TRBJ1-5	ASSYPGHPQAQH
TRBV12-5	TRBJ1-2	ASGLVSWLGYT
TRBV4-2	TRBJ2-5	ASRDRDRETQY
TRBV30	TRBJ2-7	ALQTLREQY
TRBV4-1	TRBJ2-7	ASSQGTFWSYEQY
TRBV27	TRBJ2-1	ASSLSFGNEQF
TRBV5-1	TRBJ2-7	ASSLQGHEQY
TRBV11-1	TRBJ2-1	ASSSGGAFVNEQF
TRBV19	TRBJ2-3	ASSIVGTADTQY
TRBV4-1	TRBJ1-2	ASSPGPPRDYGYT
TRBV5-1	TRBJ1-1	ASSWPPEGEITEAF
TRBV6-5	TRBJ2-5	ASSYSWGQETQY
TRBV28	TRBJ1-2	ASSAPGTGVPNYGYT
TRBV19	TRBJ1-1	ASSIRVVNTEAF
TRBV30	TRBJ2-5	AWSVIASETQY
TRBV5-4	TRBJ1-1	ASSVPGLPPNTEAF
TRBV9	TRBJ1-2	ASQAGINYGYT
TRBV6-2/TRBV6-3	TRBJ1-4	ASSYTKVGANEKLF
TRBV3-1/TRBV3-2	TRBJ2-5	ASSQVVAGGLETQY
TRBV10-2	TRBJ2-2	ASSDFPGELF
TRBV7-8	TRBJ1-3	ASSLWQREKSGNTIY
TRBV6-1	TRBJ2-3	ASSEGGTGFYADTQY
TRBV12-3/TRBV12-4	TRBJ2-7	ASGLGYEQY
TRBV11-3	TRBJ2-2	ASRPGTSGELF
TRBV25-1	TRBJ2-1	ASSLAVSSYNEQF
TRBV7-2	TRBJ2-3	ASSPDRGRLTSTDTQY
TRBV6-2/TRBV6-3	TRBJ2-1	ASSYWASGRVYNEQF
TRBV27	TRBJ2-1	ASSTNGQGIPVKF